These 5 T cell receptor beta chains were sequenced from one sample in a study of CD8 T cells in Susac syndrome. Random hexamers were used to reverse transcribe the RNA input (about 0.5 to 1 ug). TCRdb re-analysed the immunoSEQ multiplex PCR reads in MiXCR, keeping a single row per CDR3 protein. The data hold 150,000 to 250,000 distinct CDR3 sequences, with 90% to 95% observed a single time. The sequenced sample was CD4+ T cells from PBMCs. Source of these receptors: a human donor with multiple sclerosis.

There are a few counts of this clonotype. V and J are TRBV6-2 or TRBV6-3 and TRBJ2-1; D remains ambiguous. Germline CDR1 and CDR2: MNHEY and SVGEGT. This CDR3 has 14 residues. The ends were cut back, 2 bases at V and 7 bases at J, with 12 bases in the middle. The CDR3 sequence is CASSYGPPTNEQFF. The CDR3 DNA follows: TGTGCCAGCAGTTACGGGCCCCCTACAAATGAGCAGTTCTTC.

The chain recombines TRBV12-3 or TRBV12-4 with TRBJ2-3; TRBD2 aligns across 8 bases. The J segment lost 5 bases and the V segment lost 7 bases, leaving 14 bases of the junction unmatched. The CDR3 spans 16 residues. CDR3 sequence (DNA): TGTGCCAGCACCTGGAGGTCGGGAGGGCCAGGAGATACGCAGTATTTT. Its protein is CASTWRSGGPGDTQYF.

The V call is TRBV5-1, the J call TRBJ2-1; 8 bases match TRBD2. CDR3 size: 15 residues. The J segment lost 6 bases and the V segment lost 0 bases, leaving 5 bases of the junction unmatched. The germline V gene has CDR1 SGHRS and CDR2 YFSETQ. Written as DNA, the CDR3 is TGCGCCAGCAGCTTGGCGGCGGGAGGATCCAATGAGCAGTTCTTC. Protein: CASSLAAGGSNEQFF.

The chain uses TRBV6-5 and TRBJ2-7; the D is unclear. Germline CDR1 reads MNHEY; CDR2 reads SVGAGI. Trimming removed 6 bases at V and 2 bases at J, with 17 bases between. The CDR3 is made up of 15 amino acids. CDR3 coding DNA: TGTGCCAGCAGGGGTGGCGGAGCTAGGACCTACGAGCAGTACTTC. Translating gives CASRGGGARTYEQYF.

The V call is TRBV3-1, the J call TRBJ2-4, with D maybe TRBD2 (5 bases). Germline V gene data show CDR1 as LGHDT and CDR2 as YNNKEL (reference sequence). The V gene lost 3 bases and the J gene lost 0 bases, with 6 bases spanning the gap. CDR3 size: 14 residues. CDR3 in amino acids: CASSQREAKNIQYF. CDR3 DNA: TGTGCCAGCAGCCAGAGGGAAGCCAAAAACATTCAGTACTTC. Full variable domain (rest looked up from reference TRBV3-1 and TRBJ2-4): DTAVSQTPKYLVTQMGNDKSIKCEQNLGHDTMYWYKQDSKKFLKIMFSYNNKELIINETVPNRFSPKSPDKAHLNLHINSLELGDSAVYFCASSQREAKNIQYFGAGTRLSVL.